This TCR beta chain is from a study of CD8+ T cells in alopecia areata. Study-level results: For lesional scalp, especially alopecia totalis/universalis, clonality was higher than in normal scalp. While tofacitinib was given, many expanded lesional clones persisted in scalp and blood. Among the top 100, expanded CD8+ clones were significantly decreased by tofacitinib, as was scalp clonality.

Treatment noted: oral pan-JAK inhibitor, 5-10 mg twice daily. Peripheral blood, together with lesional scalp punch biopsies, was collected from alopecia areata patients. Isolated RNA was reverse transcribed into cDNA used as the sequencing template. Clones were read by immunoSEQ multiplex PCR, and TCRdb kept only the in-frame ones, dropping some. The table records roughly 110,000 clones, roughly three fifths of them present only once. A remark on this clone: Its antigen is currently unknown.

Specimen: CD8+ T cells sorted from blood, collected at week 24, from a patient treated with tofacitinib. The receptor was isolated from a human donor with alopecia areata.

The CDR3 nucleotides read TGTGCCAGCAGCTCTGGGGACAGGGAGTACAATGAGCAGTTCTTC. It is translated as CASSSGDREYNEQFF. The chain uses TRBV11-2 and TRBJ2-1, with TRBD1 identical over 9 bases. This CDR3 is 15 amino acids long. The germline V gene encodes CDR1 SGHAT and CDR2 FQNNGV. The ends lost 4 bases at V and 4 bases at J; junction bases unmatched: 5.